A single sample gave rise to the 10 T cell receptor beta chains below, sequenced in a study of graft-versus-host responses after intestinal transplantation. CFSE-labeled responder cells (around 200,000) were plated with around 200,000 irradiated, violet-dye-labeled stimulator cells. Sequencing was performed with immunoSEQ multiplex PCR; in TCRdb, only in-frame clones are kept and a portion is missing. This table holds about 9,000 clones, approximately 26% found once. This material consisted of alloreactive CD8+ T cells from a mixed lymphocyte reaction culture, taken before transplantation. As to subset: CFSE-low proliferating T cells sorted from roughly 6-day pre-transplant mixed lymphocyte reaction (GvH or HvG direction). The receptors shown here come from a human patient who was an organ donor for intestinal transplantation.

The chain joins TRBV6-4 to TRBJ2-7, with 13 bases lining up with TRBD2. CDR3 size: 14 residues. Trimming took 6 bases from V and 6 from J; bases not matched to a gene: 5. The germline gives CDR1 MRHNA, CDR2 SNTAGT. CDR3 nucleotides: TGTGCCAGCAGAGGACTAGCGGGAGCCGGCGAGCAGTACTTC. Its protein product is CASRGLAGAGEQYF.

DNA of the CDR3: TGTGCCAGCAGCAAAGGTGGCGGGGTGTACACCGGGGAGCTGTTTTTT. Its protein product is CASSKGGGVYTGELFF. The rearrangement links TRBV21-1 to TRBJ2-2; the table's D call, TRBD2, was not checked against the DNA. TRBV21-1 is an annotated pseudogene. CDR3 size: 16 residues.

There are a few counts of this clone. CDR3 DNA: TGTGCCAGCAGCTTGGAGGGGAGCGGAGAGACCCAGTACTTC. Translating gives CASSLEGSGETQYF. The chain links TRBV5-4 to TRBJ2-5; D is perhaps TRBD1 or TRBD2 (5 bases each). CDR3 length: 14 residues. Trimming took 0 bases from V and 4 from J, leaving 10 bases between them. Germline CDR1 reads SGHNT; CDR2 reads YYREEE (reference sequence).

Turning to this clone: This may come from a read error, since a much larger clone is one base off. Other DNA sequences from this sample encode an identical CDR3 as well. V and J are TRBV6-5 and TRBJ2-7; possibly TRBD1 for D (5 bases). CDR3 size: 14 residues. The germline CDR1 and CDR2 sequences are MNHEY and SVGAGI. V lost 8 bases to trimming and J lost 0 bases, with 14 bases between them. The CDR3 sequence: CASGQDMSSYEQYF. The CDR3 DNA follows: TGTGCCAGCGGGCAGGACATGAGCTCCTACGAGCAGTACTTC.

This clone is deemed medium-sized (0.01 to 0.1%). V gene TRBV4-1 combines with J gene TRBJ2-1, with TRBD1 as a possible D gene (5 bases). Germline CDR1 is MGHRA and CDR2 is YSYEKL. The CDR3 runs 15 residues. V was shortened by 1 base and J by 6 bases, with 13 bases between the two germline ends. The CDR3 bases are TGCGCCAGCAGCCAAGGACAGTTGGACGGCAATGAGCAGTTCTTC. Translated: CASSQGQLDGNEQFF.

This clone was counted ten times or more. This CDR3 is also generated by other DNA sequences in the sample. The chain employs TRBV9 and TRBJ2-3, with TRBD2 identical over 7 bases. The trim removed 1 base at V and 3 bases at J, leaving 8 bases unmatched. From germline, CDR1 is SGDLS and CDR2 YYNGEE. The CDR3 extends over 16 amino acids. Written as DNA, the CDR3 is TGTGCCAGCAGCGTATGGGGGGGAGAGGGGACAGATACGCAGTATTTT. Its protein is CASSVWGGEGTDTQYF. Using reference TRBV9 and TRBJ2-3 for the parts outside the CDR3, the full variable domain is DSGVTQTPKHLITATGQRVTLRCSPRSGDLSVYWYQQSLDQGLQFLIQYYNGEERAKGNILERFSAQQFPDLHSELNLSSLELGDSALYFCASSVWGGEGTDTQYFGPGTRLTVL.

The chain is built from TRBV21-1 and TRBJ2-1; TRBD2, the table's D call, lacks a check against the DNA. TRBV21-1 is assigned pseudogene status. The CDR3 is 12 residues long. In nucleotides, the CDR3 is TGTGCCAGCATCCCCCCCCGAGATGGGCAGTTCTTC. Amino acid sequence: CASIPPRDGQFF.

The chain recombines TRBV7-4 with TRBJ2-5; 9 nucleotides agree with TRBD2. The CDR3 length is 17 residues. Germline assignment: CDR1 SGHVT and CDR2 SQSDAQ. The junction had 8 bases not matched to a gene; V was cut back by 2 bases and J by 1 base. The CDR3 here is CASSLRTAGGPQETQYF. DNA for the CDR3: TGTGCCAGCAGCTTAAGGACAGCGGGGGGCCCCCAAGAGACCCAGTACTTC. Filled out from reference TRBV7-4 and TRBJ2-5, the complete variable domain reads GAGVSQSPRYKVAKRGRDVALRCDSISGHVTLYWYRQTLGQGSEVLTYSQSDAQRDKSGRPSGRFSAERPERSVSTLKIQRTEQGDSAVYLCASSLRTAGGPQETQYFGPGTRLLVL.

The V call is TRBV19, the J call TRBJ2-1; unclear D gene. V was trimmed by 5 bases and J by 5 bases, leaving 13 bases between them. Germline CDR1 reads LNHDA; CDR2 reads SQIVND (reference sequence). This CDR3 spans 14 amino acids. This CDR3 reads CASSLTYPNNEQFF. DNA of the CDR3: TGTGCCAGTAGTCTAACCTACCCGAACAATGAGCAGTTCTTC.

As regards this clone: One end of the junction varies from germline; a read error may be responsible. The CDR3 region has the DNA TGCGCCAGCAGCCAAGAAACAGGTACATACGAGCAGTACTTC. Translated, it gives CASSQETGTYEQYF. The rearrangement uses TRBV5-4 and TRBJ2-7; TRBD1 might be the D (5 bases). The CDR3 spans 14 residues. Germline values: CDR1 SGHNT, CDR2 YYREEE (reference sequence).